The entry that follows covers one T cell receptor beta chain sequence. Noted time point: pre-treatment sample, taken before nivolumab and TIL therapy. Germline trimming cut 4 bases from V and 3 bases from J; bases unmatched to any gene: 7. The CDR3 is made up of 17 amino acids. Germline V lookup: CDR1 SGHRS, CDR2 YFSETQ. The sample is drawn from a study of TIL therapy for anti-PD-1-resistant metastatic lung cancer. Study overall: Patients then received nivolumab; progressors got lymphodepletion, TIL and IL-2. Tumors carried a median about 1.6 non-synonymous mutations per megabase. Most patients had lung adenocarcinoma.

Sequencing used immunoSEQ v3. Libraries were sequenced to approximately 2 million read pairs (survey) or about 4.5-6 million (deep). The repertoire was sequenced with immunoSEQ multiplex PCR; TCRdb's copy has only in-frame clones and lacks some. The top ten clones hold about 15% of a sample with about 45,000 clones, 65% to 80% of them seen once. The chain recombines TRBV5-1 with TRBJ2-3; 14 nucleotides align to TRBD2. The specimen comprised blood, sampled at baseline. This clonotype was sampled from a man aged 65 to 85 with non-small cell lung cancer. The CDR3 DNA sequence: TGCGCCAGCAGCCTGGGGACTAGCGGGAGATCGACAGATACGCAGTATTTT. As protein: CASSLGTSGRSTDTQYF.